This T cell receptor beta chain was obtained from a study of OX40 agonist ivuxolimab in advanced cancers. The method was immunoSEQ multiplex PCR; TCRdb's version includes in-frame clones alone and lacks a portion of them. The repertoire holds tens of thousands of clones, roughly 91% seen once, with about 2.4% in the top ten. Germline V gene data show CDR1 as SQVTM and CDR2 as ANQGSEA. Trimming pared 4 bases from V and 4 bases from J, leaving 16 bases between. This CDR3 region has 14 residues. V is TRBV29-1 and J is TRBJ1-1; D is possibly TRBD1 (5 bases). Sequencing was performed on CD4+ or CD8+ T cells sorted from blood, taken in a trial of the OX40 agonist ivuxolimab. This receptor was taken from an adult with an advanced solid tumor such as melanoma, head and neck, liver or kidney cancer. In DNA, the CDR3 is TGCAGCGTTGGGGACCGAGGGGATCCCACTGAAGCTTTCTTT. Translating it yields CSVGDRGDPTEAFF.